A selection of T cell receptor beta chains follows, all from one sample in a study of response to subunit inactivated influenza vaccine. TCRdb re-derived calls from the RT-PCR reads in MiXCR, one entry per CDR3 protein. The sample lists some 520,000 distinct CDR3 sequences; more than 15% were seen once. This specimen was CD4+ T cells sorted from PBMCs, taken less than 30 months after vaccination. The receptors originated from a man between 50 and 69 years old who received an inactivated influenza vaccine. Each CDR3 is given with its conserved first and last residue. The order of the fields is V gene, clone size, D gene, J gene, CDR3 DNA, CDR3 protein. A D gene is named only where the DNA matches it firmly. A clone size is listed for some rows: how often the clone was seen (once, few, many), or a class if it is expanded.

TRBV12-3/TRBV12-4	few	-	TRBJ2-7	TGTGCCAGCACCCCGGGTGGGAGATCAAGCGAGCAGTACTTC	CASTPGGRSSEQYF
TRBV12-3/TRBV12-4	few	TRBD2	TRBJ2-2	TGTGCCAGCAGTTGGCGGGGGTGGGTGGACACCGGGGAGCTGTTTTTT	CASSWRGWVDTGELFF
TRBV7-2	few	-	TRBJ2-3	TGTGCCAGCAGCTTAAGCGGCCCGGTAGTTAGCACAGATACGCAGTATTTT	CASSLSGPVVSTDTQYF
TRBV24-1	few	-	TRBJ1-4	TGTGCCACCTTGGATCTCCCAACTAATGAAAAACTGTTTTTT	CATLDLPTNEKLFF
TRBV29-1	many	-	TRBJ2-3	TGCAGCGGCTCCGGGGGCGTTACGCAGTATTTT	CSGSGGVTQYF
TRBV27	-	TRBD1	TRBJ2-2	TGTGCCAGCAGTTTAAGACAGGGGGCTTCCGGGGAGCTGTTTTTT	CASSLRQGASGELFF
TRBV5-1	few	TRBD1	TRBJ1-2	TGCGCCAGCAGCTTTCCCGGGACAGGGAATTATTGGACCTTC	CASSFPGTGNYWTF
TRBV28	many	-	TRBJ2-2	TGTGCCAGCAGCCCCCCAGGGGGGCTCGGGGAGCTGTTTTTT	CASSPPGGLGELFF
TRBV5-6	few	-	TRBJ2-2	TGTGCCAGCAGCTTACAGGGATTCCCGGGGGAGCTGTTTTTT	CASSLQGFPGELFF
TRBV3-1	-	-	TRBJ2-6	TGTGCCAGCAGCTCGCAGGGTGCTGGGGCCAACGTCCTGACTTTC	CASSSQGAGANVLTF
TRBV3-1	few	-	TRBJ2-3	TGTGCCAGCAGCCATTGGGCTAGCACAGATACGCAGTATTTT	CASSHWASTDTQYF
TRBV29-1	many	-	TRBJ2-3	TGCAGCGTTTCCCGGGAGCCCACAGATACGCAGTATTTT	CSVSREPTDTQYF
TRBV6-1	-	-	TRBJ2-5	TGTGCCAGCAGGGTACAGTCGCCACAAGAGACCCAGTACTTC	CASRVQSPQETQYF
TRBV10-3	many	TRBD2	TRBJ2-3	TGTGCCATCAGCAAGAGTAGCGGGGGGGCCTTTGTTGCAGATACGCAGTATTTT	CAISKSSGGAFVADTQYF
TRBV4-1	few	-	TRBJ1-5	TGCGCCAGCAGCCAAGATCCGGGCAGCTATAGCAATCAGCCCCAGCATTTT	CASSQDPGSYSNQPQHF
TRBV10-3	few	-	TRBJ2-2	TGTGCCATCAGGGGGACTTTTACCGGGGAGCTGTTTTTT	CAIRGTFTGELFF
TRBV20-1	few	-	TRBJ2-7	TGCAGTGCTAGACGACAGAGTTTATACGAGCAGTACTTC	CSARRQSLYEQYF
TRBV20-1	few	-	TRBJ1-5	TGCAGTGCTATACAGGGACTTAGCAATCAGCCCCAGCATTTT	CSAIQGLSNQPQHF
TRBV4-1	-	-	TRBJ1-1	TGCGCCAGCAGCAAAGACGTGCGTACTGAAGCTTTCTTT	CASSKDVRTEAFF
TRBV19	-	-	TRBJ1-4	TGTGCCAGTAATCGGGGACGGACTATTAATGAAAAACTGTTTTTT	CASNRGRTINEKLFF
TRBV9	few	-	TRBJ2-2	TGTGCCAGCAGCGTAGTTGGGGGGTCCGGCACCGGGGAGCTGTTTTTT	CASSVVGGSGTGELFF
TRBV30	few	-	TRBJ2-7	TGTGCCTGGAGCGCTAGGGTCATTTACGAGCAGTACTTC	CAWSARVIYEQYF
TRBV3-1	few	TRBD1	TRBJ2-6	TGTGCCAGCAGCCCCCAGGGGGCCTACTCTGGGGCCAACGTCCTGACTTTC	CASSPQGAYSGANVLTF
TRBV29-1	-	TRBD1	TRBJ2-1	TGCAGCGTTGACCCTAGACAGGGCCCCTACAATGAGCAGTTCTTC	CSVDPRQGPYNEQFF
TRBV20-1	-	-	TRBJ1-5	TGCAGTGCTCATCCGGGGTATAGCAATCAGCCCCAGCATTTT	CSAHPGYSNQPQHF
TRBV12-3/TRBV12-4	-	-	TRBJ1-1	TGTGCCAGCAGTTTACGGTCGCTGACCACTGAAGCTTTCTTT	CASSLRSLTTEAFF
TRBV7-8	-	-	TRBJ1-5	TGTGCCAGCAGCCCACGACGGGGAGGTCAGCCCCAGCATTTT	CASSPRRGGQPQHF
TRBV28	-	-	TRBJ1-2	TGTGCCACCAACAGGGCTTTCTCTAACTATGGCTACACCTTC	CATNRAFSNYGYTF
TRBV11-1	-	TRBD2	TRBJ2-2	TGTGCCAGCAGCTTGGGGACTAGCGGACACACCGGGGAGCTGTTTTTT	CASSLGTSGHTGELFF
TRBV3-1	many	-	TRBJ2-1	TGTGCCAGCAGCCAAGATATTTTTAGTGATGAGCAGTTCTTC	CASSQDIFSDEQFF
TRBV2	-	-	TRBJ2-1	TGTGCCAGCAGTGAAGGGTACAGGAATGAGCAGTTCTTC	CASSEGYRNEQFF
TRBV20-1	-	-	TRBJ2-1	TGCAGTGCTAGGGTAACCCGGGGCCTGGGAGGCAATGAGCAGTTCTTC	CSARVTRGLGGNEQFF
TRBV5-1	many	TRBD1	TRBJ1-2	TGCGCCAGCAGCCGGGACAGTCCCGATGGCTACACCTTC	CASSRDSPDGYTF
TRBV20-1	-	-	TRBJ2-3	TGCAGTGCTAGAGTTGACAGGAGCACAGATACGCAGTATTTT	CSARVDRSTDTQYF
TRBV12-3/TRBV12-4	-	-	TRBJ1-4	TGTGCCAGCAGACCACAGGAAGGAGAAAAACTGTTTTTT	CASRPQEGEKLFF
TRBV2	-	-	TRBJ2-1	TGTGCCAGCATGGTACAGGGAGGCTCCTACAATGAGCAGTTCTTC	CASMVQGGSYNEQFF
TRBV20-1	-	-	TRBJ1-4	TGCAGTGCTAGCCTGGGGGGCTGGACTAATGAAAAACTGTTTTTT	CSASLGGWTNEKLFF
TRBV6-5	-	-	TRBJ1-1	TGTGCCAGCAGTTCCTCCCTCTCCCACACTGAAGCTTTCTTT	CASSSSLSHTEAFF
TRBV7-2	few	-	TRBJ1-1	TGTGCCAGCAGCTCCTCGACAGCAATGAACACTGAAGCTTTCTTT	CASSSSTAMNTEAFF
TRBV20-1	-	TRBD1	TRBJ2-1	TGCAGTGCTAGAGCCGCTAGACAGGGGGTGATTGAGCAGTTCTTC	CSARAARQGVIEQFF
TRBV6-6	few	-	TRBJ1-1	TGTGCCAGAAAAGGGGCCCAAGCTTTCTTT	CARKGAQAFF
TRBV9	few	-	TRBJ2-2	TGTGCCAGCACCCCATCCCCCGCGAACACCGGGGAGCTGTTTTTT	CASTPSPANTGELFF
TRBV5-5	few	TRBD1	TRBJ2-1	TGTGCCAGCAGCCGGACGGGACAGGGGGCGCGAGGTGAGCAGTTCTTC	CASSRTGQGARGEQFF
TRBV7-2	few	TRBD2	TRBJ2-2	TGTGCCAGCAGCTTCACTAGCGGGCCCACCGGGGAGCTGTTTTTT	CASSFTSGPTGELFF
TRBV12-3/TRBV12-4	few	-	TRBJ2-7	TGTGCCAGCAGTTTAAATCCTGGGGACGCCTACGAGCAGTACTTC	CASSLNPGDAYEQYF
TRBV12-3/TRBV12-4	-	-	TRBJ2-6	TGTGCCAGCAGTTTGAGGGAAGCTGGGGCCAACGTCCTGACTTTC	CASSLREAGANVLTF
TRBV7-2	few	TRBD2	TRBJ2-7	TGTGCCAGCAGCTTACAGGGACTAGCGGGAGGGTACGAGCAGTACTTC	CASSLQGLAGGYEQYF